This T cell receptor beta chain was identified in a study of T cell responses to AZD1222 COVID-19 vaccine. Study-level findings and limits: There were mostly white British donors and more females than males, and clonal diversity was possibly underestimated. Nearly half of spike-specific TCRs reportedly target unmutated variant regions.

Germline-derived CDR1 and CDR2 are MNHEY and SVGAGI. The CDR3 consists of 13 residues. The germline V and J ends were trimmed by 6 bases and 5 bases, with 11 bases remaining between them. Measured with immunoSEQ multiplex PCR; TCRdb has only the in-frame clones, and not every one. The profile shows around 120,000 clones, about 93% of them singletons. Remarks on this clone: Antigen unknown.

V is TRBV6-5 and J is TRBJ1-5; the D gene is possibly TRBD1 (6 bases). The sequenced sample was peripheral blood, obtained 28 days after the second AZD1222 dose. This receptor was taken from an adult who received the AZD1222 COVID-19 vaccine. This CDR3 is CASRPAGDQPQHF. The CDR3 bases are TGTGCCAGCAGGCCGGCAGGGGATCAGCCCCAGCATTTT.